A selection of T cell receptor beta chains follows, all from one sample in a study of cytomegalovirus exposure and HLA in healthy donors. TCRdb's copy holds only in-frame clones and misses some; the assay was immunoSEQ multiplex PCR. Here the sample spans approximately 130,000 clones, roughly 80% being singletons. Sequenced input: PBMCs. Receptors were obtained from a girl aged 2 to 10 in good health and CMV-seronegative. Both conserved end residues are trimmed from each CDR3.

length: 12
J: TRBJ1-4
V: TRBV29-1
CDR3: SVEGAVGNEKLF

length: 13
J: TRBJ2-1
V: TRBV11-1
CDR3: ASSHSGMVGNEQF

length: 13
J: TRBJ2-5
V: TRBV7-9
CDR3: ASSPSGSSPTEQY

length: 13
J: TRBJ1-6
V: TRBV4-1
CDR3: ASSQDGLTNSPLH

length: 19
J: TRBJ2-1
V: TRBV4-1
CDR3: ASSQVPRGLAGGLLYNEQF

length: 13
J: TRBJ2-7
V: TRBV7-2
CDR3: ASSLVNQGSYEQY

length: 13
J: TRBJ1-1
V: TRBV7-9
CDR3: ASSLEGGLGTEAF

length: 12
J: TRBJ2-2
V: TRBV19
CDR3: ASSIAQGGGELF

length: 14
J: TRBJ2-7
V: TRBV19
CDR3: ASSTAGAKSLYEQY

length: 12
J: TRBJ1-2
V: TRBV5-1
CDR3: ASASELPLYGYT

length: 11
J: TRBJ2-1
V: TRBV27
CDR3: ASSPPSYNEQF

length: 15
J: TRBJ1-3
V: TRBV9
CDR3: ASSVDPRRDSGNTIY

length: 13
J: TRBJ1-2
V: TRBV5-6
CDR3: ASSLGDRGLKDYT

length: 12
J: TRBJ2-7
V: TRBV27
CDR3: ASSLVGGSYEQY

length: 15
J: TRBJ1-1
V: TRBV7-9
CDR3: ASSSTGQGPMNTEAF

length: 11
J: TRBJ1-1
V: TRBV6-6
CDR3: ASSYAGVGEAF

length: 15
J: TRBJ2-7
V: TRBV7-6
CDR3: ASSGLAGGGRRYEQY

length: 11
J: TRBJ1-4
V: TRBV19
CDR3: ASSAYSGEKLF

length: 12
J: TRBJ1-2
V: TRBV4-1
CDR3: ASRGAGTAYGYT

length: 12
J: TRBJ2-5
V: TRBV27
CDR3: ASSSGGAEETQY

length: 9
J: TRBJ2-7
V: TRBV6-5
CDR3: ASRRGYEQY

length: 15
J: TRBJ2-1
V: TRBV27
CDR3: ASSRSIPGDSYNEQF

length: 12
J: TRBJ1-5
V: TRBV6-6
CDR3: ASSYYGGNQPQH

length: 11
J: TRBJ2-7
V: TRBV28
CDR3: ASIQRTTYEQY